The 27 T cell receptor beta chains below were found in one sample sequenced in a study of CD8+CD57+ T cells in acquired aplastic anemia. Patients chosen for sequencing had CD8+CD57+ cells that had expanded, as shown by flow cytometry. Genomic DNA acted as the template from which TCR beta VDJ combination and CDR3 sequence profiling were carried out. TCRdb analysed the reads with MiXCR anew, one entry per CDR3 protein. The sample shows fewer than 200,000 distinct CDR3 sequences, 71% of them seen only once. The sequencing sample was made of sorted CD4+, CD8+, or CD8+CD57+ T cells (not recorded which) from PBMCs. The receptors were gathered from a human donor with aplastic anemia.

The chain joins TRBV19 to TRBJ1-2; D is perhaps TRBD1 (6 bases). The CDR3 covers 16 residues. Germline V gives CDR1 LNHDA, CDR2 SQIVND (reference sequence). Deletions cut 3 bases from V and 7 bases from J, with 21 bases between. The CDR3: CASSMGDTGKLAGYTF. The CDR3, as DNA: TGTGCCAGTAGTATGGGGGATACAGGGAAGCTGGCTGGCTACACCTTC.

The rearrangement links TRBV24-1 to TRBJ2-5; D is unresolved. Germline loops: CDR1 KGHDR, CDR2 SFDVKD. There are 17 residues in the CDR3. V lost 6 bases to trimming and J lost 1 base, with 20 bases between them. The CDR3 nucleotides read TGTGCCACCAGTTCACCTATCCTTGGTCGACTCCAAGAGACCCAGTACTTC. Amino acid sequence: CATSSPILGRLQETQYF.

This clonotype was detected only a few times. This rearrangement joins TRBV2 to TRBJ1-2, with D maybe TRBD1 (5 bases). Germline V gives CDR1 SNHLY, CDR2 FYNNEI. Trimming pared 6 bases from V and 3 bases from J, leaving 14 bases between. The CDR3 has 14 amino acids. The CDR3 loop is CASSGTAGDYGYTF. The CDR3 DNA is TGTGCCAGCAGCGGGACCGCGGGGGACTATGGCTACACCTTC.

This clonotype was detected many times. This chain joins TRBV11-1 and TRBJ2-1; D unresolved. The V gene lost 5 bases and the J gene lost 0 bases, with 14 bases spanning the gap. Germline values: CDR1 SGHAT, CDR2 FQDESV (reference sequence). The CDR3 length is 16 residues. In nucleotides, the CDR3 is TGTGCCAGCAGCCTTACGAACATCGACTCCTACAATGAGCAGTTCTTC. Translating gives CASSLTNIDSYNEQFF.

V usage is TRBV10-3 and J usage is TRBJ2-7, with 8 bases matching TRBD1. The CDR3 extends over 15 amino acids. CDR1 and CDR2 (germline): ENHRY, SYGVKD. After removal of 3 bases from V and 6 bases from J, the junction contained 10 bases not matched to a gene. The CDR3, as DNA: TGTGCCATCAGTGACCCCGGACAGGGAGCAGGCGAGCAGTACTTC. It specifies CAISDPGQGAGEQYF.

J is TRBJ2-7 and V is TRBV9; D possibly corresponds to TRBD2 (5 bases). Trimming stripped 0 bases from V and 5 bases from J, with 12 bases between. Per germline, CDR1 SGDLS and CDR2 YYNGEE. The CDR3 runs 14 residues. The CDR3 region has the DNA TGTGCCAGCAGCGTAGTAGGGTACGGGGACGAGCAGTACTTC. Translating it yields CASSVVGYGDEQYF.

The table lists this clonotype with a few counts. The rearrangement links TRBV20-1 to TRBJ2-1, with 7 bases identical to TRBD2. This CDR3 has 12 residues. In germline, CDR1 is DFQATT, CDR2 SNEGSKA (reference sequence). J gave up 6 bases and V 4 bases, and 3 bases lay outside the gene matches. The CDR3 sequence: CSATGTINEQFF. In DNA, the CDR3 is TGCAGTGCTACCGGGACTATCAATGAGCAGTTCTTC.

This clonotype was seen more than once but under ten times. This chain connects TRBV29-1 to TRBJ2-7; D may match TRBD1 or TRBD2 (5 bases each). Looked up from germline, CDR1 is SQVTM and CDR2 is ANQGSEA. The CDR3 has 12 residues. V lost 6 bases to trimming and J lost 3 bases, with 12 bases between them. The CDR3 DNA is TGCAGCGTGGGGCAAAGCGGCTACGAGCAGTACTTC. Encoded protein: CSVGQSGYEQYF.

The rearrangement links TRBV12-3 or TRBV12-4 to TRBJ2-1, with 9 bases matching TRBD1. This CDR3 is built from 15 residues. V dropped 2 bases and J dropped 3; count of bases not matched to a gene: 2. As DNA, the CDR3 is TGTGCCAGCAGTTTATGGGACAGGGTCTACAATGAGCAGTTCTTC. Its translation: CASSLWDRVYNEQFF.

The gene calls are TRBV7-8 and TRBJ1-2; D is perhaps TRBD1 (6 bases). The ends were cut back, 5 bases at V and 7 bases at J, with 23 bases in the middle. Germline loops: CDR1 SGHVS, CDR2 FQNEAQ. The CDR3 contains 16 residues. The CDR3 coding sequence is TGTGCCAGCAGCCCACAAAGCCCTACGGGGGCAGGTGGCTACACCTTC. It is translated as CASSPQSPTGAGGYTF.

The rearrangement joins TRBV20-1 to TRBJ2-2, with 14 bases that match TRBD2. The CDR3 totals 18 residues. CDR1 is DFQATT and CDR2 is SNEGSKA in the germline V gene (reference sequence). V was pared by 0 bases and J by 6 bases, with 9 bases of the junction left unmatched. CDR3 sequence reads: CSARDSGLAGVVAGELFF. The CDR3 DNA follows: TGCAGTGCTAGAGATTCGGGACTAGCGGGAGTAGTTGCCGGGGAGCTGTTTTTT.

This chain connects TRBV24-1 to TRBJ2-7, with 12 bases that match TRBD2. The CDR3 consists of 15 residues. V trimming: 5 bases; J trimming: 7 bases; junction bases outside the gene matches: 8. Per the germline V gene, CDR1 is KGHDR and CDR2 is SFDVKD. The CDR3 coding sequence is TGTGCCACCAGTGCCGGACTAGCGGGAAGGTATGAGCAGTACTTC. It translates to CATSAGLAGRYEQYF.

This clonotype appeared once. This chain connects TRBV9 to TRBJ1-5; D is possibly TRBD1 (5 bases). Trimming pared 4 bases from V and 5 bases from J, leaving 16 bases between. The CDR3 totals 15 residues. CDR1 and CDR2 from the germline V gene are SGDLS and YYNGEE. The CDR3 here is CASSPTSGLDQPQHF. The CDR3 nucleotides are TGTGCCAGCAGCCCTACGTCGGGGCTCGATCAGCCCCAGCATTTT.

This chain uses TRBV2 with TRBJ2-2, with TRBD2 matching 8 bases. CDR3 length equals 15 residues. CDR1 is SNHLY and CDR2 is FYNNEI in the germline V gene. With V trimmed by 8 bases and J by 1 base, 6 bases remained unmatched. CDR3 amino acids: CASQLADMNTGELFF. The CDR3 DNA reads TGTGCCAGCCAACTAGCGGATATGAACACCGGGGAGCTGTTTTTT. Full variable domain (rest looked up from reference TRBV2 and TRBJ2-2): EPEVTQTPSHQVTQMGQEVILRCVPISNHLYFYWYRQILGQKVEFLVSFYNNEISEKSEIFDDQFSVERPDGSNFTLKIRSTKLEDSAMYFCASQLADMNTGELFFGEGSRLTVL.

A few counts support this clonotype. The V gene is TRBV20-1, the J gene TRBJ2-7; TRBD2 agrees at 10 bases. CDR1 DFQATT and CDR2 SNEGSKA come from the germline V gene (reference sequence). This CDR3 comprises 13 residues. The V segment lost 6 bases and the J segment 7 bases; nucleotides outside the gene matches: 9. The CDR3 nucleotides are TGCAGTGCAACCAGCGGGAGGGCCGAGGAGCAGTACTTC. It specifies CSATSGRAEEQYF.

The sample holds many counts of this clonotype. The chain uses TRBV6-4 and TRBJ2-3; a weak D match, TRBD1 (5 bases). V was cut by 0 bases and J by 6 bases, with 16 bases left in between. The CDR3 spans 16 residues. Germline V gives CDR1 MRHNA, CDR2 SNTAGT. CDR3 protein: CASSDSSAGQVDTQYF. The CDR3 nucleotides read TGTGCCAGCAGTGACTCGAGTGCAGGGCAAGTGGATACGCAGTATTTT.

J is TRBJ1-3 and V is TRBV20-1, with D unclear. The germline V gene encodes CDR1 DFQATT and CDR2 SNEGSKA (reference sequence). The CDR3 length is 14 residues. The V gene lost 0 bases and the J gene lost 5 bases, with 11 bases spanning the gap. The CDR3 spells CSARDRITRNTIYF. CDR3 sequence (DNA): TGCAGTGCTAGAGATCGCATTACGAGAAACACCATATATTTT.

The sample holds a few counts of this clonotype. The genes are TRBV5-6 and TRBJ1-3, with TRBD1 identical over 9 bases. CDR3 length equals 12 residues. Germline trimming cut 3 bases from V and 11 bases from J; bases unmatched to any gene: 3. CDR1 is SGHDT and CDR2 is YYEEEE in the germline V gene. CDR3 residues: CASSWGQGSIYF. The CDR3 DNA is TGTGCCAGCAGCTGGGGACAGGGCTCCATATATTTT.

This clonotype was seen only once. The rearrangement uses TRBV5-1 and TRBJ1-2; D unclear. Trimming took 6 bases from V and 8 from J, leaving 17 bases between them. This CDR3 contains 13 residues. In germline, CDR1 is SGHRS, CDR2 YFSETQ. Here the CDR3 reads CASTEQDSRGYTF. The DNA of the CDR3 is TGCGCCAGCACAGAGCAGGATTCAAGAGGCTACACCTTC.

Concerning this clonotype itself: One junction end does not reproduce the germline sequence, and a read error may be involved. This chain joins TRBV20-1 and TRBJ2-3; D not certain. The CDR3 has 13 amino acids. Germline lookup yields CDR1 DFQATT and CDR2 SNEGSKA (reference sequence). CDR3 DNA sequence: TGCAGTGCCCCCAGTTATAGCACAGATACGCGGTATTTT. It yields the protein CSAPSYSTDTRYF.

The genes are TRBV2 and TRBJ2-7; 7 positions agree with TRBD1. CDR1 is SNHLY, CDR2 FYNNEI, per germline. J gave up 3 bases and V 4 bases, and 3 bases lay outside the gene matches. The CDR3 extends over 13 amino acids. The CDR3 DNA sequence: TGTGCCAGCAGTGCCGGGACAGACTACGAGCAGTACTTC. Its protein product is CASSAGTDYEQYF.

The gene calls are TRBV5-6 and TRBJ2-1, with D perhaps assigned TRBD1 or TRBD2 (5 bases each). Per the germline V gene, CDR1 is SGHDT and CDR2 is YYEEEE. Trimming cost V 0 bases and J 7 bases, with 11 bases left between them. The CDR3 is 14 amino acids. CDR3 protein: CASSLDLGTNEQFF. In DNA, the CDR3 is TGTGCCAGCAGCTTGGACTTAGGGACGAATGAGCAGTTCTTC.

The genes are TRBV20-1 and TRBJ2-7, with D perhaps TRBD1 (6 bases). The CDR3 extends over 11 amino acids. Per the germline V gene, CDR1 is DFQATT and CDR2 is SNEGSKA (reference sequence). Trimming left V 6 bases short and J 6 bases short, with 12 bases between. This CDR3 is CSAGTGTEQYF. Here the CDR3 DNA reads TGCAGTGCGGGAACAGGGACCGAGCAGTACTTC.

The chain links TRBV10-2 to TRBJ2-7; 7 bases match TRBD2. Germline CDR1 is WSHSY and CDR2 is SAAADI. J lost 6 bases, V lost 0 bases, and 11 bases had no gene match. This CDR3 has 16 amino acids. This CDR3 reads CASSESRAGEALEQYF. CDR3 bases: TGCGCCAGCAGTGAGTCGAGGGCGGGAGAAGCTCTCGAGCAGTACTTC.

Of note for this clonotype: Germline and junction disagree at one end, which may indicate a read error. The chain employs TRBV10-2 and TRBJ1-5; weak D call: TRBD1 (6 bases). CDR3 length: 14 residues. Germline lookup yields CDR1 WSHSY and CDR2 SAAADI. The CDR3 reads CASSPEAGGASEHF. The CDR3 region has the DNA TGTGCCAGCAGCCCCGAGGCTGGGGGCGCGTCCGAGCATTTT.

The sample holds one count of this clonotype. The rearrangement uses TRBV2 and TRBJ2-5; D is unresolved. V was cut by 8 bases and J by 5 bases, with 12 bases left in between. The CDR3 is made up of 12 amino acids. Germline lookup yields CDR1 SNHLY and CDR2 FYNNEI. DNA for the CDR3: TGTGCCAGCCAAACAGAATCCGAGACCCAGTACTTC. Translation: CASQTESETQYF. The full variable domain, with the rest looked up from reference TRBV2 and TRBJ2-5, is EPEVTQTPSHQVTQMGQEVILRCVPISNHLYFYWYRQILGQKVEFLVSFYNNEISEKSEIFDDQFSVERPDGSNFTLKIRSTKLEDSAMYFCASQTESETQYFGPGTRLLVL.

This chain connects TRBV7-9 to TRBJ1-5, with 11 bases aligning to TRBD1. Germline V CDR1 and CDR2: SEHNR, FQNEAQ (reference sequence). This CDR3 has 15 amino acids. J was trimmed by 4 bases and V by 3 bases; bases with no gene match: 2. The CDR3 nucleotides read TGTGCCAGCAGCTTTGGGACAGGGGGAAATCAGCCCCAGCATTTT. This encodes CASSFGTGGNQPQHF.